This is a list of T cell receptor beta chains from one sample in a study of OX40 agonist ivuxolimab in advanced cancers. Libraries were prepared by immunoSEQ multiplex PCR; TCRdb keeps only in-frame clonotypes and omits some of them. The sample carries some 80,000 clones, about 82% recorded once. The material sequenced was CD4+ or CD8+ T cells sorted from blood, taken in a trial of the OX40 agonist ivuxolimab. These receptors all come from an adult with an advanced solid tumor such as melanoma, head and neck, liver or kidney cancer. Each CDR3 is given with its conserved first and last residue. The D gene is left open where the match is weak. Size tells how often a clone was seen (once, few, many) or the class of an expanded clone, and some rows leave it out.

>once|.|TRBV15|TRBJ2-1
TGTGCCACCAGCAGAGTGACGGGCAATGAGCAGTTCTTC
CATSRVTGNEQFF
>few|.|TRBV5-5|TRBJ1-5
TGTGCCAGCAGCTTGGCCTTGGGCAGGGTCAATCAGCCCCAGCATTTT
CASSLALGRVNQPQHF
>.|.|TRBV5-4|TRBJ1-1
TGTGCCAGCAGCCCCCGGGGGGGCGCGGGGGATGGCACTGAAGCTTTCTTT
CASSPRGGAGDGTEAFF
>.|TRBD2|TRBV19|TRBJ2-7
TGTGCCAGTAGTCCCCGGACTAGCGGGATCTACGAGCAGTACTTC
CASSPRTSGIYEQYF
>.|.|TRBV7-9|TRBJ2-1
TGTGCCAGCAGCTTATTAAGGGGATCCTACAATGAGCAGTTCTTC
CASSLLRGSYNEQFF
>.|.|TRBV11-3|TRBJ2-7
TGTGCCAGCACCTCAGAACCCTACGAGCAGTACTTC
CASTSEPYEQYF
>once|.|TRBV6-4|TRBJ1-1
TGTGCCAGCAGCAGGGAGGTTGGCACTGAAGCTTTCTTT
CASSREVGTEAFF
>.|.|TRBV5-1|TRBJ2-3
TGCGCCAGCAGCTTGGTGGGTACAGATACGCAGTATTTT
CASSLVGTDTQYF
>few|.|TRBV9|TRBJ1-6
TGTGCCAGCAGCGCAGCGAGGGCGCAGGATTCACCCCTCCACTTT
CASSAARAQDSPLHF
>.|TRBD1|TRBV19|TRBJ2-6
TGTGCCAGTAGTAAGGGGGGACAGGCGATCTCTGGGGCCAACGTCCTGACTTTC
CASSKGGQAISGANVLTF
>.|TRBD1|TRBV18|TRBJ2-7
TGTGCCAGCTCACCCGGGGCAGGGGGACCCTACGAGCAGTACTTC
CASSPGAGGPYEQYF
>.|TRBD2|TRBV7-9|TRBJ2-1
TGTGCCAGCAGCTCAGCGGGGGGGCAATTCAATGAGCAGTTCTTC
CASSSAGGQFNEQFF
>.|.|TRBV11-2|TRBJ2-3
TGTGCCAGCAGCCCCCAGGGAGATACGCAGTATTTT
CASSPQGDTQYF
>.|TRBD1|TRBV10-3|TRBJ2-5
TGTGCCACCTCATTAGGGGGCCCTCAAGAGACCCAGTACTTC
CATSLGGPQETQYF
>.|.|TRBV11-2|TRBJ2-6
TGTGCCAGCAGCTTTGCATCATCTGGGGCCAACGTCCTGACTTTC
CASSFASSGANVLTF
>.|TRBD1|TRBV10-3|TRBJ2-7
TGTGCCACCTCGTCGGGACAGGGTTCGTACGAGCAGTACTTC
CATSSGQGSYEQYF
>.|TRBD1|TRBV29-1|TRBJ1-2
TGCAGCGTCGTTGACAGGGATGGATCCTATGGCTACACCTTC
CSVVDRDGSYGYTF
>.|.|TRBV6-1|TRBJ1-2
TGTGCCAGCAGTCTTGAGAGGAGGGGAGACTATGGCTACACCTTC
CASSLERRGDYGYTF
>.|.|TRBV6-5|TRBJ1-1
TGTGCCAGCAGTTACTCGACCCCCGCCGAGGCTGAAGCTTTCTTT
CASSYSTPAEAEAFF
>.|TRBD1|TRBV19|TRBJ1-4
TGTGCCAGTAGCAAGCCGGACAGGGCGGCGGGAAAACTGTTTTTT
CASSKPDRAAGKLFF
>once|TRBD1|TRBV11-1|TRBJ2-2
TGTGCCAGCAGCTTAGCGAGAACTGCTGGACAGGGAGGCACCGGGGAGCTGTTTTTT
CASSLARTAGQGGTGELFF
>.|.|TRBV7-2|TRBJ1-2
TGTGCCAGCAGCCGCGCAGGGAACTATGGCTACACCTTC
CASSRAGNYGYTF
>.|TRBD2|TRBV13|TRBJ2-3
TGTGCCAGCAGCCCCGAGGGCGGGAGGGCCTGGAGCACAGATACGCAGTATTTT
CASSPEGGRAWSTDTQYF
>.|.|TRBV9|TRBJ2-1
TGTGCCAGCAGCCCGGACTCTACAGGGGAACTAGCCAACAATGAGCAGTTCTTC
CASSPDSTGELANNEQFF
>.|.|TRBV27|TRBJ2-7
TGTGCCAGCAGTTTGGACGGCTACGAGCAGTACTTC
CASSLDGYEQYF
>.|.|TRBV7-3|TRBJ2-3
TGTGCCAGCAGCTTAAGGGACGACAGCAGCACAGATACGCAGTATTTT
CASSLRDDSSTDTQYF
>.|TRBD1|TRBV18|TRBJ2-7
TGTGCCAGCTCACCCGGACAGGCCTTCTCCTACGAGCAGTACTTC
CASSPGQAFSYEQYF
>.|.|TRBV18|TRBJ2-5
TGTGCCAGCTCACTTTTGGGAGTTCGGCAAGAGACCCAGTACTTC
CASSLLGVRQETQYF
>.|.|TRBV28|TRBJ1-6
TGTGCCAGCAGTACCCACAGGGACCTTGGTAGGTCCCTCCACTTT
CASSTHRDLGRSLHF
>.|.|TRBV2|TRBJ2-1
TGTGCCAGCCTCCAGGGGATCTTCAATGAGCAGTTCTTC
CASLQGIFNEQFF
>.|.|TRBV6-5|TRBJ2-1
TGTGCCAGCAGTTACCGTGGAGGCCATGAGCAGTTCTTC
CASSYRGGHEQFF
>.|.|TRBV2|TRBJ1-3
TGTGCCAGCAGTGAAGCGGCCCCGGGTAGAAACACCATATATTTT
CASSEAAPGRNTIYF
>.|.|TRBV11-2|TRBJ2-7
TGTGCCAGCAGCTTAGTAAGTACAGGGCGGTACGAGCAGTACTTC
CASSLVSTGRYEQYF